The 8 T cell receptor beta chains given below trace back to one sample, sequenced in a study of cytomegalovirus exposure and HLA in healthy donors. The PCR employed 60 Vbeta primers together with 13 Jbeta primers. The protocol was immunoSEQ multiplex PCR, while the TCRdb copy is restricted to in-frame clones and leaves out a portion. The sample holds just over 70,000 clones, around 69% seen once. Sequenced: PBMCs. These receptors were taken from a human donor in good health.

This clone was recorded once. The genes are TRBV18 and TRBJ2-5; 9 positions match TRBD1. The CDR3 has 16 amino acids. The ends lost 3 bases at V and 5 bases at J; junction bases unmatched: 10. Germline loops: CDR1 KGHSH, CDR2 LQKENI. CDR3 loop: CASSPPTGGTGETQYF. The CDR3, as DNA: TGTGCCAGCTCACCTCCCACAGGGGGGACAGGGGAGACCCAGTACTTC.

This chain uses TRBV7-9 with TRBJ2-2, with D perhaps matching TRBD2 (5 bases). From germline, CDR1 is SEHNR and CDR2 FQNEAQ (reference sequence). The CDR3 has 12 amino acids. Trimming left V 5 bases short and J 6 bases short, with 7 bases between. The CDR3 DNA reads TGTGCCAGCAGCGTTAGCGCCGGGGAGCTGTTTTTT. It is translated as CASSVSAGELFF.

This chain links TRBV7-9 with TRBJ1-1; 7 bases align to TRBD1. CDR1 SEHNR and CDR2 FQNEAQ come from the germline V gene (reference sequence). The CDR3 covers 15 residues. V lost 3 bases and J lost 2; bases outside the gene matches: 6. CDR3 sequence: CASSFLTGKNTEAFF. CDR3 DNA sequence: TGTGCCAGCAGCTTTTTGACAGGGAAAAACACTGAAGCTTTCTTT. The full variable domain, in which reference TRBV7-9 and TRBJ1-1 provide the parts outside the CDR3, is DTGVSQNPRHKITKRGQNVTFRCDPISEHNRLYWYRQTLGQGPEFLTYFQNEAQLEKSRLLSDRFSAERPKGSFSTLEIQRTEQGDSAMYLCASSFLTGKNTEAFFGQGTRLTVV.

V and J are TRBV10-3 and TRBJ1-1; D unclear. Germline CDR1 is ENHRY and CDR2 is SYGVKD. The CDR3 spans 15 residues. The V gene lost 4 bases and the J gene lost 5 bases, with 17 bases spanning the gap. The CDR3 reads CAISAQLGRETEAFF. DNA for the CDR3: TGTGCCATCAGTGCCCAGTTAGGACGGGAGACTGAAGCTTTCTTT.

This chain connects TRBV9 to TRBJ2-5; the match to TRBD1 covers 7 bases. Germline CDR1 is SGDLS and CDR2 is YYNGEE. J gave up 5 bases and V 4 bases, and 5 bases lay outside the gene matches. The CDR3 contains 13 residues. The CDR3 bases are TGTGCCAGCAGCTCCCTCAGGGGGGAGACCCAGTACTTC. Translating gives CASSSLRGETQYF.

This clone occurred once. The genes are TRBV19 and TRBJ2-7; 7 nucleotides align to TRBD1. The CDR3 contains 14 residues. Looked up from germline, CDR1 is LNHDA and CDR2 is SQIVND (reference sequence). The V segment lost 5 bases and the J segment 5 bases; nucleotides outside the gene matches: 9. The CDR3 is CASSAGDSRHEQYF. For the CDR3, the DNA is TGTGCCAGTAGTGCCGGGGACAGTCGCCACGAGCAGTACTTC.

In DNA form, the CDR3 reads TGTGCCAGCAGCCTAGGAGCTGGAGTAGCCTACGAGCAGTACTTC. It translates to CASSLGAGVAYEQYF. The rearrangement links TRBV5-4 to TRBJ2-7; D gene uncertain. V was clipped by 4 bases and J by 2 bases, with 16 bases between them. CDR1 is SGHNT, CDR2 YYREEE, per germline (reference sequence). This CDR3 has 15 amino acids.

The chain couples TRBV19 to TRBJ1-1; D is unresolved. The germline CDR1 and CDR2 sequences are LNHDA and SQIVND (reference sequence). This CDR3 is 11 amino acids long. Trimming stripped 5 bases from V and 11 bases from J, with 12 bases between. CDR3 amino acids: CASSAPARAFF. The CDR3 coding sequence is TGTGCCAGTAGTGCCCCGGCGCGGGCTTTCTTT.